A single sample is the source of the 8 T cell receptor beta chains below, sequenced in a study of identical twins. TCRdb called the 5' RACE reads again in MiXCR, with one record for every CDR3 protein. The sample records some 1,600,000 distinct CDR3 sequences, less than 40% being singletons. Source material: cord blood. The origin of the receptors is a newborn girl in good health.

Turning to this clonotype: A much larger clone lies a single base off, so this may be a read error. This chain connects TRBV29-1 to TRBJ2-3; D is undetermined. This CDR3 region has 11 residues. Per the germline V gene, CDR1 is SQVTM and CDR2 is ANQGSEA. The CDR3 bases are TGCAGCATTGAAGAGGTGGATACGCAGTATTTT. Its protein is CSIEEVDTQYF.

There are a few counts of this clonotype. The CDR3 coding sequence is TGTGCCAGCAGTGCGAGCTTTGGACAGGGCACAGATACGCAGTATTTT. This codes for CASSASFGQGTDTQYF. This sequence joins TRBV6-1 and TRBJ2-3; 7 positions agree with TRBD1. There are 16 residues in the CDR3. CDR1 and CDR2 (germline): MNHNS, SASEGT. With V trimmed by 4 bases and J by 1 base, 8 bases remained unmatched.

The CDR3 nucleotides are TGCAGTGCTAGATCATTAGCGGGGGATCACAATGAGCAGTTCTTC. Amino acid sequence: CSARSLAGDHNEQFF. The J gene is TRBJ2-1, the V gene TRBV20-1; 9 nucleotides agree with TRBD2. Germline assignment: CDR1 DFQATT and CDR2 SNEGSKA (reference sequence). CDR3 length: 15 amino acids. Trimming removed 2 bases from V and 5 bases from J; junction bases left unmatched: 7.

This chain joins TRBV7-8 and TRBJ2-1; 10 nucleotides match TRBD2. The germline gives CDR1 SGHVS, CDR2 FQNEAQ. This CDR3 is 16 amino acids long. The V segment lost 0 bases and the J segment 2 bases; nucleotides outside the gene matches: 1. CDR3 bases: TGTGCCAGCAGCTTAGCTAGCGGGAGGCCCTACAATGAGCAGTTCTTC. Translated: CASSLASGRPYNEQFF.

The chain has TRBV28 and TRBJ2-7, with D uncertain. The germline gives CDR1 MDHEN, CDR2 SYDVKM. V dropped 1 base and J dropped 2 bases, with 21 bases sitting between them. The length of the CDR3 is 18 residues. CDR3 residues: CASSLFPRLIPRTYEQYF. In DNA form, the CDR3 reads TGTGCCAGCAGTTTATTCCCACGATTAATCCCCCGCACCTACGAGCAGTACTTC. The full variable domain, in which reference TRBV28 and TRBJ2-7 provide the parts outside the CDR3, is DVKVTQSSRYLVKRTGEKVFLECVQDMDHENMFWYRQDPGLGLRLIYFSYDVKMKEKGDIPEGYSVSREKKERFSLILESASTNQTSMYLCASSLFPRLIPRTYEQYFGPGTRLTVT.

This clonotype has more than one count but fewer than ten. The V call is TRBV27, the J call TRBJ1-2, with D maybe TRBD1 (6 bases). CDR1 and CDR2 (germline): MNHEY, SMNVEV (reference sequence). CDR3 length: 16 residues. V lost 3 bases and J 5 bases, leaving 19 bases between the germline ends. This CDR3 is CASSLTYQGHGYGYTF. The CDR3 nucleotides are TGTGCCAGCAGTTTGACATACCAGGGACATGGATATGGCTACACCTTC.

V is TRBV18 and J is TRBJ2-5; D possibly corresponds to TRBD1 (6 bases). The end of the DNA aligns better with TRBJ2-7, so the J call may be wrong. CDR3 length equals 15 residues. CDR1 and CDR2 from the germline V gene are KGHSH and LQKENI. CDR3 in DNA: TGTGCCAGCTCACCACCGACTTCCAGGGGCTACGAGCAGTACTTC. Protein sequence: CASSPPTSRGYEQYF.

This clonotype was observed at least ten times. V gene TRBV27 combines with J gene TRBJ2-5; 7 bases fit TRBD1. V trimming: 6 bases; J trimming: 2 bases; junction bases outside the gene matches: 3. The V gene's germline CDR1 is MNHEY and CDR2 SMNVEV (reference sequence). CDR3 length equals 13 residues. The CDR3 bases are TGTGCCAGCAGGACAGGGTTTCAAGAGACCCAGTACTTC. Protein product: CASRTGFQETQYF.